These 6 T cell receptor beta chains share one sample of origin, sequenced in a study of blood T cells in healthy people across ages. Primers used in a second PCR of roughly 6 to 11 cycles were a sample-barcoded 5' primer and a J-beta primer mix. TCRdb re-called the 5' RACE reads through MiXCR, storing one row per CDR3 protein. The table lists some 860,000 distinct CDR3 sequences, approximately 53% of them singletons. The source material was blood. These TCRs come from a man aged 40-49 years in good health.

The chain joins TRBV20-1 to TRBJ2-5; D might be TRBD2 (5 bases). The ends were cut back, 5 bases at V and 1 base at J, with 14 bases in the middle. The CDR3 covers 14 residues. Per germline, CDR1 DFQATT and CDR2 SNEGSKA (reference sequence). The CDR3 sequence is CSALSQRFQETQYF. In DNA form, the CDR3 reads TGCAGTGCTTTGTCCCAGCGGTTCCAAGAGACCCAGTACTTC.

The chain employs TRBV15 and TRBJ1-1; no definite D call. From germline, CDR1 is LNHNV and CDR2 YYDKDF (reference sequence). This CDR3 region has 13 residues. Trimming pared 1 base from V and 3 bases from J, leaving 6 bases between. This chain's CDR3 is CATSRASDTEAFF. DNA of the CDR3: TGTGCCACCAGCAGAGCTTCGGACACTGAAGCTTTCTTT.

The table lists this clonotype with a count of one. The chain employs TRBV6-2 or TRBV6-3 and TRBJ1-1; TRBD1 is a possible D gene (5 bases). Germline V gene sequence: CDR1 MNHEY, CDR2 SVGEGT. The V and J ends lost 0 bases and 10 bases respectively, with 15 bases between them. CDR3 length equals 14 residues. The CDR3 sequence: CASSYSTEPVRAFF. The CDR3 DNA sequence: TGTGCCAGCAGTTACTCGACAGAACCCGTGAGAGCTTTCTTT.

This sequence joins TRBV29-1 and TRBJ2-4; 12 bases map to TRBD1. Germline loops: CDR1 SQVTM, CDR2 ANQGSEA. CDR3 length: 14 amino acids. Germline trimming cut 7 bases from V and 10 bases from J; bases unmatched to any gene: 11. The CDR3 sequence: CSAEGQGAASIQYF. CDR3 nucleotide sequence: TGCAGCGCCGAGGGACAGGGGGCGGCGTCGATTCAGTACTTC.

This chain links TRBV7-2 with TRBJ1-4; TRBD1 agrees at 9 bases. The CDR3 is made up of 18 amino acids. Germline lookup yields CDR1 SGHTA and CDR2 FQGNSA. Losses at the gene ends were 4 bases for V and 4 bases for J; bases not matched to a gene: 13. CDR3 DNA: TGTGCCAGCAGCTCAGGACGGACAGGGGCGAGCATTAATGAAAAACTGTTTTTT. This sequence encodes CASSSGRTGASINEKLFF.

This chain uses TRBV27 with TRBJ2-1, with 7 positions matching TRBD2. V lost 5 bases, J lost 0 bases, and 4 bases stayed unmatched. Germline V CDR1 and CDR2: MNHEY, SMNVEV (reference sequence). The length of the CDR3 is 15 residues. CDR3 sequence reads: CASSPLAASYNEQFF. The CDR3 coding sequence is TGTGCCAGCAGTCCCCTAGCGGCCTCCTACAATGAGCAGTTCTTC.